The sequence of this TCR beta chain was determined in a study of cytomegalovirus exposure and HLA in healthy donors. V gave up 6 bases and J gave up 2 bases, with 9 bases separating them. This CDR3 region has 13 residues. Germline CDR1 MNHEY, CDR2 SVGAGI. Both 60 Vbeta primers and 13 Jbeta primers went into the PCR. Clones were sequenced by immunoSEQ multiplex PCR, and TCRdb holds only the in-frame ones, with some missing. Here the sample spans about 96,000 clones, roughly 74% being singletons. This TCR came from a woman aged 70 to 79 in good health and CMV-seropositive. Sequenced: PBMCs. The V and J genes are TRBV6-5 and TRBJ2-3; D might be TRBD2 (5 bases). The CDR3 DNA sequence: TGTGCCAGCAGCGGGGTTTACACAGATACGCAGTATTTT. Translation: CASSGVYTDTQYF.